This T cell receptor beta chain was sequenced during a study of shared clonotypes between healthy human individuals. Deep level was the assay's run setting. TCRdb keeps only in-frame clones here, not all; method: immunoSEQ multiplex PCR. The sample consists of hundreds of thousands of clones, roughly 73% of them appearing once. Trimming shortened V by 0 bases and J by 4 bases, and 11 bases separated the two germline ends. Germline CDR1 and CDR2: SGDLS and YYNGEE. There are 15 residues in the CDR3. The rearrangement links TRBV9 to TRBJ1-5; perhaps TRBD1 as D (6 bases). This TCR derives from a woman in her 30s in good health. Source material: memory CD4+ T cells sorted from blood. Documented subset: CD45RA-negative fraction. The chain's CDR3 is CASSVGGQGNQPQHF. CDR3 nucleotides: TGTGCCAGCAGCGTAGGAGGCCAGGGGAATCAGCCCCAGCATTTT.